The following is a T cell receptor (beta chain) sequence with its context. PCR was performed a second time for about 7 to 12 cycles using a sample-barcoded 5' primer and a J-beta primer mix. TCRdb reprocessed the 5' RACE reads via MiXCR and lists one record per CDR3 protein. The sample yields about a million distinct CDR3 sequences, just over 50% seen once. These data come from a study of blood T cells in healthy people across ages. The CDR3 runs to 15 residues. The trim removed 4 bases at V and 5 bases at J, leaving 7 bases unmatched. Germline lookup yields CDR1 SGHTA and CDR2 FQGNSA. The specimen was blood. The chain is built from TRBV7-2 and TRBJ2-5; 10 bases fit TRBD2. The TCR originated in a woman between 55 and 75 years old in good health. CDR3 amino acids: CASSSRAGGLETQYF. CDR3 nucleotide sequence: TGTGCCAGCAGCTCTAGAGCGGGAGGGCTGGAGACCCAGTACTTC.